These 27 T cell receptor beta chains were sequenced from one sample in a study of Ad26.COV2.S vaccination and SARS-CoV-2 variants. The table came from immunoSEQ multiplex PCR; TCRdb's copy has only in-frame clones and leaves some out. Among about 400,000 clones listed, 75% to 90% were seen once. Treatment here: around 19 received Ad26.COV2.S at low or high dose, single or two shots; roughly 5 received placebo; per-sample allocation not given. Following the first vaccine or placebo injection, samples were taken on day 63. The material was peripheral blood, obtained in a trial of Ad26.COV2.S vaccine versus placebo. Source of these receptors: a person between 18 and 65 years old who received the Ad26.COV2.S COVID-19 vaccine or a placebo.

The gene calls are TRBV18 and TRBJ1-2; possibly TRBD1 for D (5 bases). The V end lost 3 bases, the J end lost 10 bases, and 12 bases lay between the germline ends. The length of the CDR3 is 12 residues. The germline gives CDR1 KGHSH, CDR2 LQKENI. Here the CDR3 DNA reads TGTGCCAGCTCACCGGGACCGGGCTACTACACCTTC. Amino acids: CASSPGPGYYTF.

The chain uses TRBV7-9 and TRBJ1-1, with 9 bases identical to TRBD1. CDR3 size: 15 residues. V was clipped by 5 bases and J by 4 bases; unmatched bases: 8. Looked up from germline, CDR1 is SEHNR and CDR2 is FQNEAQ (reference sequence). The DNA of the CDR3 is TGTGCCAGCAGCCTCATCGGGACAGGGTTCACTGAAGCTTTCTTT. This sequence encodes CASSLIGTGFTEAFF.

The gene calls are TRBV28 and TRBJ1-5, with unresolved D. Trimming shortened V by 6 bases and J by 6 bases, and 15 bases separated the two germline ends. The CDR3 is 14 residues long. CDR1 MDHEN and CDR2 SYDVKM come from the germline V gene. CDR3 sequence reads: CASSPLGEGQPQHF. The CDR3 nucleotides are TGTGCCAGCAGCCCCCTCGGGGAGGGTCAGCCCCAGCATTTT. Full variable domain (outside the CDR3, taken from reference TRBV28 and TRBJ1-5): DVKVTQSSRYLVKRTGEKVFLECVQDMDHENMFWYRQDPGLGLRLIYFSYDVKMKEKGDIPEGYSVSREKKERFSLILESASTNQTSMYLCASSPLGEGQPQHFGDGTRLSIL.

The chain uses TRBV27 and TRBJ2-7; 10 nucleotides align to TRBD1. The CDR3 runs 12 residues. With 9 bases clipped from V and 6 bases from J, the junction kept 5 bases outside the gene matches. Germline-derived CDR1 and CDR2 are MNHEY and SMNVEV (reference sequence). The CDR3, as DNA: TGTGCCAGAGGACAGGGGGGTTGCGAGCAGTACTTC. Its translation: CARGQGGCEQYF.

In this sample, this clone turned up once. The rearrangement uses TRBV24-1 and TRBJ2-1; D unresolved. Trimming pared 5 bases from V and 0 bases from J, leaving 7 bases between. The CDR3 contains 14 residues. The germline V gene has CDR1 KGHDR and CDR2 SFDVKD. The CDR3 reads CATSAVSSYNEQFF. CDR3 sequence (DNA): TGTGCCACCAGTGCAGTGAGCTCCTACAATGAGCAGTTCTTC.

The rearrangement joins TRBV4-3 to TRBJ2-3; TRBD2 matches at 7 bases. The V gene end was trimmed by 1 base and the J gene end by 1 base; junction bases not matched to a gene: 5. Germline V gene sequence: CDR1 LGHNA, CDR2 YSLEER. The CDR3 covers 16 residues. The DNA for the CDR3 is TGCGCCAGCAGCCAAGTCCGACTAGCCCGCACAGATACGCAGTATTTT. It encodes CASSQVRLARTDTQYF.

In this sample, this clone turned up once. The chain recombines TRBV24-1 with TRBJ2-1, with TRBD2 matching 13 bases. Germline assignment: CDR1 KGHDR and CDR2 SFDVKD. The CDR3 sequence is 17 residues long. Unmatched junction bases numbered 11, after V lost 3 bases and J lost 10 bases. CDR3 sequence reads: CATSDPTSGRALKEQFF. For the CDR3, the DNA is TGTGCCACCAGTGATCCTACTAGCGGGAGGGCCCTAAAGGAGCAGTTCTTC.

J is TRBJ2-5 and V is TRBV9, with D tentatively TRBD2 (8 bases). V was trimmed by 0 bases and J by 5 bases, leaving 20 bases between them. The V gene's germline CDR1 is SGDLS and CDR2 YYNGEE. There are 17 residues in the CDR3. The CDR3 loop reads CASSVGSGRGGGETQYF. The CDR3 nucleotides read TGTGCCAGCAGCGTAGGGAGCGGGAGAGGGGGCGGTGAGACCCAGTACTTC. Based on the CDR3 plus reference TRBV9 and TRBJ2-5, the full variable domain is DSGVTQTPKHLITATGQRVTLRCSPRSGDLSVYWYQQSLDQGLQFLIQYYNGEERAKGNILERFSAQQFPDLHSELNLSSLELGDSALYFCASSVGSGRGGGETQYFGPGTRLLVL.

This chain links TRBV2 with TRBJ2-2, with TRBD2 as a possible D gene (6 bases). Germline V gene lookup returns CDR1 SNHLY and CDR2 FYNNEI. Trimming removed 4 bases from V and 3 bases from J, with 12 bases in between. The CDR3 length is 15 residues. CDR3 loop: CASSGAGSYTGELFF. CDR3 sequence (DNA): TGTGCCAGCAGTGGGGCGGGATCGTACACCGGGGAGCTGTTTTTT.

The rearrangement links TRBV5-4 to TRBJ2-1, with D perhaps TRBD1 (5 bases). V was trimmed by 1 base and J by 2 bases, leaving 10 bases between them. This CDR3 has 15 residues. The germline CDR1 and CDR2 sequences are SGHNT and YYREEE (reference sequence). CDR3 protein: CASSLRQGPYNEQFF. CDR3 nucleotides: TGTGCCAGCAGCTTGCGGCAGGGCCCCTACAATGAGCAGTTCTTC.

V and J are TRBV9 and TRBJ2-2, with D possibly matching TRBD2 (6 bases). The CDR3 extends over 15 amino acids. Trimming pared 4 bases from V and 7 bases from J, leaving 17 bases between. From germline, CDR1 is SGDLS and CDR2 YYNGEE. DNA for the CDR3: TGTGCCAGCAGCCTAACCGGGACTGGCCACGGGGAGCTGTTTTTT. Translating gives CASSLTGTGHGELFF.

The chain carries TRBV5-8 and TRBJ1-1; 8 bases agree with TRBD1. Germline CDR1 SGHTS, CDR2 YDEGEE. Trimming cost V 5 bases and J 2 bases; bases outside gene matches: 8. CDR3 size: 15 residues. This CDR3 reads CASRDRVGLNTEAFF. Here the CDR3 DNA reads TGTGCCAGCAGGGACAGGGTAGGGCTAAACACTGAAGCTTTCTTT.

J is TRBJ2-1 and V is TRBV28; a possible D gene is TRBD2 (5 bases). CDR1 is MDHEN and CDR2 is SYDVKM in the germline V gene. With 5 bases removed from V and 13 bases from J, the gap between germline ends came to 21 bases. CDR3 length: 14 residues. CDR3 in DNA: TGTGCCAGCAGTCCCTCCGGGGAGACCTATTTTCAGTTCTTC. The encoded protein is CASSPSGETYFQFF.

V and J are TRBV18 and TRBJ1-2; 8 bases match TRBD1. The V segment lost 8 bases and the J segment 8 bases; nucleotides outside the gene matches: 16. The V gene's germline CDR1 is KGHSH and CDR2 LQKENI. CDR3 length: 15 amino acids. This CDR3 reads CASTIWTGREEGYTF. CDR3 bases: TGTGCCAGCACCATTTGGACAGGGCGAGAGGAAGGCTACACCTTC.

This chain links TRBV19 with TRBJ1-5; TRBD1 aligns across 9 bases. The germline CDR1 and CDR2 sequences are LNHDA and SQIVND (reference sequence). This CDR3 comprises 14 residues. V lost 4 bases and J lost 5; bases outside the gene matches: 3. The CDR3 DNA reads as TGTGCCAGTAGTACCACAGGGGGCGATCAGCCCCAGCATTTT. Protein sequence: CASSTTGGDQPQHF.

The chain links TRBV14 to TRBJ1-2; TRBD1 might be the D (5 bases). This CDR3 contains 13 residues. Germline assignment: CDR1 SGHDN and CDR2 FVKESK. V lost 4 bases and J 4 bases, leaving 10 bases between the germline ends. The CDR3 nucleotides are TGTGCCAGCAGCCGGGGGACTACCTATGGCTACACCTTC. Translating it yields CASSRGTTYGYTF.

The J gene is TRBJ1-1, the V gene TRBV18; 7 nucleotides agree with TRBD1. CDR3 length: 16 amino acids. The germline gives CDR1 KGHSH, CDR2 LQKENI. V gave up 3 bases and J gave up 2 bases; unmatched junction bases: 9. CDR3 in amino acids: CASSPTPGTANTEAFF. The CDR3 region has the DNA TGTGCCAGCTCACCGACCCCGGGGACAGCTAACACTGAAGCTTTCTTT.

The rearrangement joins TRBV4-1 to TRBJ2-2, with 15 bases lining up with TRBD2. The CDR3 loop spans 20 amino acids. The V gene's germline CDR1 is MGHRA and CDR2 YSYEKL. The junction had 14 bases not matched to a gene; V was cut back by 3 bases and J by 6 bases. CDR3 coding DNA: TGCGCCAGCAGCCATACCCTCCCGGGGACTAGCGGGAGGCGTGCCGGGGAGCTGTTTTTT. Translation gives CASSHTLPGTSGRRAGELFF.

The chain recombines TRBV14 with TRBJ1-1, with 7 bases lining up with TRBD1. V lost 0 bases and J lost 4; bases outside the gene matches: 8. The CDR3 extends over 16 amino acids. From germline, CDR1 is SGHDN and CDR2 FVKESK. CDR3 bases: TGTGCCAGCAGCCAAGATGGAGAGGGGGCTGCCACTGAAGCTTTCTTT. Protein: CASSQDGEGAATEAFF.

The gene calls are TRBV23-1 and TRBJ2-7, with 10 bases identical to TRBD1. TRBV23-1 qualifies as an ORF whose function is uncertain. The trim removed 4 bases at V and 2 bases at J, leaving 8 bases unmatched. This CDR3 has 16 residues. CDR3 amino acids: CASSPRNGTGAYEQYF. CDR3 sequence (DNA): TGCGCCAGCAGTCCCCGCAACGGGACAGGGGCCTACGAGCAGTACTTC.

This chain joins TRBV21-1 and TRBJ2-1; the table's TRBD2 call for D was not verified on the DNA. TRBV21-1 is reported as a pseudogene. The CDR3 runs 16 residues. CDR3 nucleotides: TGTGCCAGCAGCACCCGGACTAGCGGGTCTAACAATGAGCAGTTCTTC. It codes for CASSTRTSGSNNEQFF.

This clone was seen just once. The chain employs TRBV11-2 and TRBJ1-2; 7 nucleotides match TRBD1. Germline assignment: CDR1 SGHAT and CDR2 FQNNGV. The CDR3 has 15 residues. J lost 4 bases, V lost 3 bases, and 8 bases had no gene match. CDR3 loop: CASSFDWDSLYGYTF. In nucleotides, the CDR3 is TGTGCCAGCAGCTTCGATTGGGACAGCCTCTATGGCTACACCTTC.

The chain joins TRBV19 to TRBJ2-1, with TRBD2 identical over 9 bases. The V gene's germline CDR1 is LNHDA and CDR2 SQIVND (reference sequence). The CDR3 consists of 16 residues. Unmatched junction bases numbered 16, after V lost 10 bases and J lost 6 bases. The CDR3 reads CATNGIAGESGNEQFF. CDR3 in DNA: TGTGCCACCAACGGAATAGCGGGAGAAAGTGGCAATGAGCAGTTCTTC. Drawing the rest from reference TRBV19 and TRBJ2-1, the complete variable domain is DGGITQSPKYLFRKEGQNVTLSCEQNLNHDAMYWYRQDPGQGLRLIYYSQIVNDFQKGDIAEGYSVSREKKESFPLTVTSAQKNPTAFYLCATNGIAGESGNEQFFGPGTRLTVL.

The chain joins TRBV10-2 to TRBJ2-1; D is unclear. Germline CDR1 is WSHSY and CDR2 is SAAADI. The CDR3 is 15 amino acids. V was shortened by 1 base and J by 0 bases, with 7 bases between the two germline ends. CDR3 region: CASSELNLSYNEQFF. The CDR3 nucleotides are TGCGCCAGCAGTGAGTTGAATCTCTCCTACAATGAGCAGTTCTTC.

The chain employs TRBV28 and TRBJ1-2; possibly TRBD1 for D (6 bases). Germline loops: CDR1 MDHEN, CDR2 SYDVKM. Trimming removed 7 bases from V and 4 bases from J, with 16 bases in between. The length of the CDR3 is 14 residues. The CDR3 here is CASTLDRLSYGYTF. In DNA, the CDR3 is TGTGCCAGCACTCTTGACAGGCTCTCCTATGGCTACACCTTC.

The chain links TRBV6-1 to TRBJ2-7; 9 bases match TRBD2. The trim removed 3 bases at V and 7 bases at J, leaving 7 bases unmatched. The CDR3 contains 14 residues. CDR1 is MNHNS and CDR2 is SASEGT in the germline V gene. CDR3 residues: CASSDSGRPAEQYF. As DNA, the CDR3 is TGTGCCAGCAGTGACAGCGGGAGGCCTGCGGAGCAGTACTTC.

The V call is TRBV5-1, the J call TRBJ2-2; the match to TRBD1 covers 7 bases. CDR1 SGHRS and CDR2 YFSETQ come from the germline V gene. V was pared by 5 bases and J by 0 bases, with 1 base of the junction left unmatched. CDR3 length equals 14 residues. DNA of the CDR3: TGCGCCAGCAGAGGACAGGCGAACACCGGGGAGCTGTTTTTT. This encodes CASRGQANTGELFF.